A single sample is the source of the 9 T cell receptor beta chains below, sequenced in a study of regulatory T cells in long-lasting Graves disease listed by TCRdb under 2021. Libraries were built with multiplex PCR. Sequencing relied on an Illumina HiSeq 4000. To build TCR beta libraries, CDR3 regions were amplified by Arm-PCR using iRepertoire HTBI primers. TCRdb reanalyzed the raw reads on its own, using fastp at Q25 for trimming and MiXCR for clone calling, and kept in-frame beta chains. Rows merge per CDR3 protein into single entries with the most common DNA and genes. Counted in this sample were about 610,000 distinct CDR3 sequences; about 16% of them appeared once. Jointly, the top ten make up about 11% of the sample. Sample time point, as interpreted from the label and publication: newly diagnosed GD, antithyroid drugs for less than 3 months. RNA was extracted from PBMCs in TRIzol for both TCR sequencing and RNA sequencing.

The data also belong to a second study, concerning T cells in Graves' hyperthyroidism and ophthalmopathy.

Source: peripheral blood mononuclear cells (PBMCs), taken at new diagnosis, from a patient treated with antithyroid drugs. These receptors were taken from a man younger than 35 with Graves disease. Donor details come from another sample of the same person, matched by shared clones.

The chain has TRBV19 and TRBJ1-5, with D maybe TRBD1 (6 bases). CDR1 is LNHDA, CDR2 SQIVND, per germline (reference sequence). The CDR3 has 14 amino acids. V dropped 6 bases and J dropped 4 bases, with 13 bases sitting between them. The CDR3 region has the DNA TGTGCCAGTAGCCAGGACAGATGGAATCAGCCCCAGCATTTT. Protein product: CASSQDRWNQPQHF.

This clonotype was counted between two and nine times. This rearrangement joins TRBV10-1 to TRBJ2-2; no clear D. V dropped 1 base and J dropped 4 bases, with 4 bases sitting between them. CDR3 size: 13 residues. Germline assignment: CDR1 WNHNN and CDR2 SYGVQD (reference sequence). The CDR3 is CASSEYITGELFF. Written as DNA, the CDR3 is TGCGCCAGCAGTGAGTACATCACCGGGGAGCTGTTTTTT.

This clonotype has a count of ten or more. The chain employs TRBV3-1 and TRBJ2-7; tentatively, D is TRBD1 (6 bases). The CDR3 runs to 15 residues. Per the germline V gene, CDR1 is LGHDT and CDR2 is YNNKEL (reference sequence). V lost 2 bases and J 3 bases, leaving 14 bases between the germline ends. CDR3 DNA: TGTGCCAGCAGCCAACGACAGGCAACGGTCTACGAGCAGTACTTC. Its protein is CASSQRQATVYEQYF.

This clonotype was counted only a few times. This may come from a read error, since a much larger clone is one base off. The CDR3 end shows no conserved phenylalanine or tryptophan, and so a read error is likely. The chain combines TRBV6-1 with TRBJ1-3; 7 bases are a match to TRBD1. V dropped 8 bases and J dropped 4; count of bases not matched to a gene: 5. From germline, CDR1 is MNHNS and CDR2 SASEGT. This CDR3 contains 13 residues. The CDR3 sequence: CASSTGPGNTIYS. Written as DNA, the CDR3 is TGTGCCAGCTCGACAGGGCCCGGAAACACCATATATTCT.

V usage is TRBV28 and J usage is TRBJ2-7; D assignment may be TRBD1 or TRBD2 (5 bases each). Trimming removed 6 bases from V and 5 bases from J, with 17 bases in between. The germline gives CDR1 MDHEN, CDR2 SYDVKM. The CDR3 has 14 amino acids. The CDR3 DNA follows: TGTGCCAGCAGCCTACTCGGGGCTGTAAACGAGCAGTACTTC. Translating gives CASSLLGAVNEQYF.

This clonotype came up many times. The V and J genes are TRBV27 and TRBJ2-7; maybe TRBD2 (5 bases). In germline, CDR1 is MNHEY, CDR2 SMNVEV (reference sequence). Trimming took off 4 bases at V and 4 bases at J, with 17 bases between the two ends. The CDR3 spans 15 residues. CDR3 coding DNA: TGTGCCAGCAGTTCCACCCTGGCGGGCGAATACGAGCAGTACTTC. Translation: CASSSTLAGEYEQYF.

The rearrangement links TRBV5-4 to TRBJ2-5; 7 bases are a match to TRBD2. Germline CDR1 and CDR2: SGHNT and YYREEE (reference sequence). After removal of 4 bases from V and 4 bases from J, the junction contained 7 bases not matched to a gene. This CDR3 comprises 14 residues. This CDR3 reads CASSPAGEVETQYF. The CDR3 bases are TGTGCCAGCAGCCCGGCGGGGGAGGTAGAGACCCAGTACTTC. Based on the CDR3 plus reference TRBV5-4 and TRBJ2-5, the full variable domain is ETGVTQSPTHLIKTRGQQVTLRCSSQSGHNTVSWYQQALGQGPQFIFQYYREEENGRGNFPPRFSGLQFPNYSSELNVNALELDDSALYLCASSPAGEVETQYFGPGTRLLVL.

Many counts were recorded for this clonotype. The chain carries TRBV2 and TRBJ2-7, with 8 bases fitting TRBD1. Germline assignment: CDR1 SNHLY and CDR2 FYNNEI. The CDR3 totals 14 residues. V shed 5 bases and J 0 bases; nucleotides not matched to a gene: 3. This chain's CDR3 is CASSRQGRSYEQYF. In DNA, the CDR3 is TGTGCCAGCAGTCGACAGGGGCGCTCCTACGAGCAGTACTTC. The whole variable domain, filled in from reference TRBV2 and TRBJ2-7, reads EPEVTQTPSHQVTQMGQEVILRCVPISNHLYFYWYRQILGQKVEFLVSFYNNEISEKSEIFDDQFSVERPDGSNFTLKIRSTKLEDSAMYFCASSRQGRSYEQYFGPGTRLTVT.

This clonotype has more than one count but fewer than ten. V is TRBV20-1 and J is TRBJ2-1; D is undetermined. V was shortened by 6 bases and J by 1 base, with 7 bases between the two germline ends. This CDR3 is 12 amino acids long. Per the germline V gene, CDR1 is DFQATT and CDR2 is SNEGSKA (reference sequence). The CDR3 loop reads CSAPKSYNEQFF. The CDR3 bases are TGCAGTGCCCCGAAATCCTACAATGAGCAGTTCTTC.